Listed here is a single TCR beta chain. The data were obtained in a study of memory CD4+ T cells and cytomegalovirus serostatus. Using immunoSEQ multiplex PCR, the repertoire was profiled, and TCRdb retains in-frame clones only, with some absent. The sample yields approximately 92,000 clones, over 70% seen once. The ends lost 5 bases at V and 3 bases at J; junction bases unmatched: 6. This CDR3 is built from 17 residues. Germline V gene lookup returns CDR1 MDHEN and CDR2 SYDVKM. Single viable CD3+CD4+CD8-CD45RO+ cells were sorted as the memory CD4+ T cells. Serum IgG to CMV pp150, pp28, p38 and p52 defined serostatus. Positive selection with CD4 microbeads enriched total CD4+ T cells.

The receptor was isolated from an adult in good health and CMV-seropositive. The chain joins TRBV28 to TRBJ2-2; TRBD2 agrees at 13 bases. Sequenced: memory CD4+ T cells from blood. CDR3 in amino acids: CASSPAGLAGYTGELFF. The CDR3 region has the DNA TGTGCCAGCAGTCCCGCGGGACTAGCGGGATACACCGGGGAGCTGTTTTTT. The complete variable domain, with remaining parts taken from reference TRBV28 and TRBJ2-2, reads DVKVTQSSRYLVKRTGEKVFLECVQDMDHENMFWYRQDPGLGLRLIYFSYDVKMKEKGDIPEGYSVSREKKERFSLILESASTNQTSMYLCASSPAGLAGYTGELFFGEGSRLTVL.